The clone carrying this T cell receptor beta chain was seen only a few times. What it recognizes is unknown. This specimen belongs to a study of beta chain features in type 1 diabetes. Whole-study findings and limits: The VDJ junctions of type 1 diabetes patients carried fewer insertions and more deletions. In the patient group, naive, central memory and Treg TCRB repertoires seemed more alike than in the healthy donor group. Shortening of TCRB CDR3s, moderate but significant, appeared in all four CD4+ subsets of Type 1 diabetes patients.

Looked up from germline, CDR1 is SQVTM and CDR2 is ANQGSEA. This CDR3 has 13 amino acids. Trimming stripped 5 bases from V and 4 bases from J, with 15 bases between. Once sorted, every population was more than 98% pure. As every portion of the isolated RNA was reverse transcribed, the sequencing read expressed TCRB transcripts. Repertoires were generated with immunoSEQ multiplex PCR, while TCRdb's copy carries only in-frame clones and drops some. The sample carries hundreds of thousands of clones, 15% to 19% recorded once. This sequence originates from a young man in good health. The rearrangement joins TRBV29-1 to TRBJ2-7, with D possibly being TRBD2 (6 bases). Specimen: naive CD4+ T cells from blood. CDR3 sequence (DNA): TGCAGCGTTAAGGACTACCCTGAGTACGAGCAGTACTTC. This encodes CSVKDYPEYEQYF.